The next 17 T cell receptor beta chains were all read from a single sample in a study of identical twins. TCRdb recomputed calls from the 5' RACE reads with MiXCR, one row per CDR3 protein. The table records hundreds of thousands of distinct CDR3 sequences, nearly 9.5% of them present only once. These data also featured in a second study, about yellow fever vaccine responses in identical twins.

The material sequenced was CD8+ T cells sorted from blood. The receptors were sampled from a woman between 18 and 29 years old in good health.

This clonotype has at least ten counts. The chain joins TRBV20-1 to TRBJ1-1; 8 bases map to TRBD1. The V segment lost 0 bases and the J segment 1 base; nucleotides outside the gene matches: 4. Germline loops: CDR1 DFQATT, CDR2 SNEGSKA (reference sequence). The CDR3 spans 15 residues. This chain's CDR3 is CSARDHGQGNTEAFF. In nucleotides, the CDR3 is TGCAGTGCTAGAGATCATGGACAGGGGAACACTGAAGCTTTCTTT.

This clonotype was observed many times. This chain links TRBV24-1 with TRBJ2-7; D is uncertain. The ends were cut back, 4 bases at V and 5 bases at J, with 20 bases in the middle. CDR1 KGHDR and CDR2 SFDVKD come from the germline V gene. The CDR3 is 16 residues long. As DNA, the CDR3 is TGTGCCACCAGTGACGACCTATTGTTGGGGATGCACGAGCAGTACTTC. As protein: CATSDDLLLGMHEQYF.

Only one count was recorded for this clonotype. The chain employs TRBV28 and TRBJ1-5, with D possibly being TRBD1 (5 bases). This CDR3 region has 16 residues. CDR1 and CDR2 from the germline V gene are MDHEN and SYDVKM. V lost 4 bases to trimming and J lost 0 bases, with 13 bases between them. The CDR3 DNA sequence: TGTGCCAGCAGTTCCCAGCGGGGACTTAGCAATCAGCCCCAGCATTTT. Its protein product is CASSSQRGLSNQPQHF.

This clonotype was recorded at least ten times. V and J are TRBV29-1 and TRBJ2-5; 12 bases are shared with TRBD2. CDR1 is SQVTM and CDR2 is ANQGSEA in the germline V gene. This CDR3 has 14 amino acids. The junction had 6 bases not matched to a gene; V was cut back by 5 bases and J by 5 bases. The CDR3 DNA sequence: TGCAGCGTTCAACTAGCGGGAGGCAGTGAGACCCAGTACTTC. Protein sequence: CSVQLAGGSETQYF.

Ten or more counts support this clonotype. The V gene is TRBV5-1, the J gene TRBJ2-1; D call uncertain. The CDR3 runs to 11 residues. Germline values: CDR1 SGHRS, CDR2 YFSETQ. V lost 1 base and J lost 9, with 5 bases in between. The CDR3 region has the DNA TGCGCCAGCAGCTTGTTCAGTGAGCAGTTCTTC. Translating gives CASSLFSEQFF.

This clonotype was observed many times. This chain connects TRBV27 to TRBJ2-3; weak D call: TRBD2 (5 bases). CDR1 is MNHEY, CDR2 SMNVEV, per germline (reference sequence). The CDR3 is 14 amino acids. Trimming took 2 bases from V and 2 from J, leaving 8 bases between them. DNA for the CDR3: TGTGCCAGCAGTTTAGGACTTTACACAGATACGCAGTATTTT. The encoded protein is CASSLGLYTDTQYF.

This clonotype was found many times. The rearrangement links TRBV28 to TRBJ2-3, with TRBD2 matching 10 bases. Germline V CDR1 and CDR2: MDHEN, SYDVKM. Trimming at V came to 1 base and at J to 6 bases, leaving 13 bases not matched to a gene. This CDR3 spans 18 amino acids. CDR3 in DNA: TGTGCCAGCAGTTTATCTAGTCATAGCGGGGGGCCGGGGGATACGCAGTATTTT. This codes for CASSLSSHSGGPGDTQYF.

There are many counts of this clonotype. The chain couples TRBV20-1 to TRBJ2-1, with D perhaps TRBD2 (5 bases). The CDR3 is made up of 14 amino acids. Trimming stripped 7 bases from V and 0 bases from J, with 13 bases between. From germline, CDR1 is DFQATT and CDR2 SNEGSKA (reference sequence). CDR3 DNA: TGCAGTGTCCCTTACCGGGACTCCTACAATGAGCAGTTCTTC. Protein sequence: CSVPYRDSYNEQFF.

The CDR3 region is CAWSSGQGIQETQYF. CDR3 DNA: TGTGCCTGGAGTTCAGGGCAGGGGATCCAAGAGACCCAGTACTTC. The chain couples TRBV30 to TRBJ2-5, with D perhaps matching TRBD1 (6 bases). Between the trimmed V and J ends, which lost 2 bases and 1 base, there was a span of 14 bases. Germline-derived CDR1 and CDR2 are GTSNPN and SVGIG (reference sequence). The CDR3 spans 15 residues.

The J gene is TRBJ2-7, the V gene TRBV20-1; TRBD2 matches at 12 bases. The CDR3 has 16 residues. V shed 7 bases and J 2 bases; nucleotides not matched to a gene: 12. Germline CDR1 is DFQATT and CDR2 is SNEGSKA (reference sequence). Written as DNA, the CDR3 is TGCAGTGTGAGCCCGACTAGCGGGAGTTTTGCCTACGAGCAGTACTTC. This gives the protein CSVSPTSGSFAYEQYF.

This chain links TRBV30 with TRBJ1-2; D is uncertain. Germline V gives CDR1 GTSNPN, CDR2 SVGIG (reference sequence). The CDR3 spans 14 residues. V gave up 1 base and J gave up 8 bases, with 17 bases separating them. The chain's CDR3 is CAWSEIEGAEGYTF. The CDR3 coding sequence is TGTGCCTGGAGTGAAATAGAGGGCGCGGAAGGCTACACCTTC.

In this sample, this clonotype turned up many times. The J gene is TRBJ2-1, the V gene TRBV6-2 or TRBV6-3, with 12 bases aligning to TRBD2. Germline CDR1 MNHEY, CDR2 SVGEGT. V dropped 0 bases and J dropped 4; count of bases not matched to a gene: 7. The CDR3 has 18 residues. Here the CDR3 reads CASSYSTSGSTVYNEQFF. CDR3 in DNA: TGTGCCAGCAGTTACTCGACTAGCGGGAGCACAGTTTACAATGAGCAGTTCTTC.

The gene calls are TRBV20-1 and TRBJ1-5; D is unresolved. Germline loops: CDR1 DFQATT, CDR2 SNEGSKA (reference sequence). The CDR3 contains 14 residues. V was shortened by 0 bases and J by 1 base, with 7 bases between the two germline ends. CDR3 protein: CSARDLGSNQPQHF. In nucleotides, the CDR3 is TGCAGTGCTAGAGATCTGGGCAGCAATCAGCCCCAGCATTTT.

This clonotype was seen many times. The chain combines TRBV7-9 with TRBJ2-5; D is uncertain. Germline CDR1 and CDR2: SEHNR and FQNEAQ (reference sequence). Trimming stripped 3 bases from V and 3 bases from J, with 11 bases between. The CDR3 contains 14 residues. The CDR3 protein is CASSFVQAKETQYF. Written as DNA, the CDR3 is TGTGCCAGCAGCTTTGTCCAGGCGAAAGAGACCCAGTACTTC.

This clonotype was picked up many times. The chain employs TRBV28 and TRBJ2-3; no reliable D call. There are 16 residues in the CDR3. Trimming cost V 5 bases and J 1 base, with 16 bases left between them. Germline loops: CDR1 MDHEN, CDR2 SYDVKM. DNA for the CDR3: TGTGCCAGCAGTCCTCAGCCACCTGGGGGCACAGATACGCAGTATTTT. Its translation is CASSPQPPGGTDTQYF.

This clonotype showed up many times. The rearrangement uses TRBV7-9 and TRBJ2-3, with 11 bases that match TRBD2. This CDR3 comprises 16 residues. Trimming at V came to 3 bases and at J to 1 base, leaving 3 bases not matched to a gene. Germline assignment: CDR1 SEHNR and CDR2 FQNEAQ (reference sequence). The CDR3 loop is CASSFPTSGGTDTQYF. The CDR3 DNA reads TGTGCCAGCAGCTTCCCGACTAGCGGGGGCACAGATACGCAGTATTTT.

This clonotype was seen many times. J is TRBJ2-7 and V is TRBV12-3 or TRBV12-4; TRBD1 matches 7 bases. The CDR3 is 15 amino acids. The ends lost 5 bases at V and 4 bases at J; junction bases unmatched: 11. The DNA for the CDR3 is TGTGCCAGCAGTCCTACTACAGGGGCCGAATACGAGCAGTACTTC. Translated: CASSPTTGAEYEQYF.